A selection of T cell receptor beta chains follows, all from one sample in a study of identical twins. TCRdb passed the 5' RACE reads through MiXCR, listing each CDR3 protein once. Of 500,000 to 600,000 distinct CDR3 sequences detected, around 20% appear once; the ten largest clones hold around 0.9%. The same sample was also studied in work on T cells expressing NK-cell markers.

Sequenced: CD4+ T cells sorted from blood. Receptors were obtained from a young woman in good health. CDR3s include the opening cysteine and the closing phenylalanine or tryptophan. The order of the fields is CDR3 protein, CDR3 DNA, D gene, J gene, V gene, clone size. The D gene is left open where the match is weak. Only part of the rows carry a size: once, few, many, or a class if the clone is expanded.

CASSPFPPTEAFF | TGTGCCAGCAGCCCTTTCCCCCCCACTGAAGCTTTCTTT | - | TRBJ1-1 | TRBV7-9 | -
CSVGGSWTNSYEQYF | TGCAGCGTTGGGGGGTCATGGACAAATTCCTACGAGCAGTACTTC | - | TRBJ2-7 | TRBV29-1 | many
CATARTYSEQFF | TGCGCCACCGCAAGGACCTACAGTGAGCAGTTCTTC | - | TRBJ2-1 | TRBV10-1 | -
CSVARGFTGELFF | TGCAGCGTCGCCCGGGGCTTCACCGGGGAGCTGTTTTTT | - | TRBJ2-2 | TRBV29-1 | many
CASSSPGGKHGYTF | TGTGCCAGCAGTTCCCCAGGGGGGAAGCATGGCTACACCTTC | TRBD1 | TRBJ1-2 | TRBV6-5 | once
CASTPRVGDTGELFF | TGTGCCAGCACCCCTCGGGTAGGCGATACCGGGGAGCTGTTTTTT | - | TRBJ2-2 | TRBV12-3/TRBV12-4 | -
CSGRGGSGELFF | TGCAGTGGCAGAGGGGGTAGCGGGGAGCTGTTTTTT | - | TRBJ2-2 | TRBV20-1 | -
CASSQGNRGKLFF | TGTGCCAGCAGCCAGGGAAACAGGGGAAAACTGTTTTTT | TRBD1 | TRBJ1-4 | TRBV14 | -
CASSQPGRGELFF | TGTGCCAGCAGCCAACCCGGACGAGGGGAGCTGTTTTTT | - | TRBJ2-2 | TRBV3-1 | -
CASQRTGLAGDEQYF | TGCGCCAGCCAACGCACTGGACTAGCGGGGGACGAGCAGTACTTC | TRBD2 | TRBJ2-7 | TRBV5-1 | -
CASSVEGTSGSVYNEQFF | TGTGCCAGCAGCGTAGAAGGGACTAGCGGGAGTGTATACAATGAGCAGTTCTTC | TRBD2 | TRBJ2-1 | TRBV9 | -
CASSHTSMQFF | TGTGCCAGCAGCCACACTAGCATGCAGTTCTTC | - | TRBJ2-1 | TRBV6-2/TRBV6-3 | -
CSAIGDRGSHEQYF | TGCAGTGCTATCGGGGACAGGGGAAGTCACGAGCAGTACTTC | TRBD1 | TRBJ2-7 | TRBV20-1 | -
CASSERSTDTQYF | TGTGCCAGCAGCGAACGTAGCACAGATACGCAGTATTTT | - | TRBJ2-3 | TRBV7-2 | few
CAISDGTGREKLFF | TGTGCCATCAGTGACGGTACAGGGAGGGAAAAACTGTTTTTT | - | TRBJ1-4 | TRBV10-3 | -
CASSPGGLARSTDTQYF | TGTGCCAGCTCACCAGGCGGGCTAGCTCGCAGCACAGATACGCAGTATTTT | - | TRBJ2-3 | TRBV18 | -
CASSPNAGITNEQFF | TGTGCCAGCAGCCCAAATGCCGGGATCACCAATGAGCAGTTCTTC | - | TRBJ2-1 | TRBV11-1 | few
CSAPGRGINLNEQFF | TGCAGTGCTCCGGGACGGGGAATTAACCTAAATGAGCAGTTCTTC | - | TRBJ2-1 | TRBV20-1 | -
CASSRADEAFF | TGTGCCAGCAGCCGCGCGGACGAAGCTTTCTTT | - | TRBJ1-1 | TRBV7-9 | few
CASSYSSEAGVRAAYEQYF | TGTGCCAGCAGTTACTCCTCAGAAGCGGGAGTGAGGGCAGCCTACGAGCAGTACTTC | TRBD2 | TRBJ2-7 | TRBV6-5 | -
CASSLGLVHTDTQYF | TGCGCCAGCAGCTTGGGACTAGTCCATACAGATACGCAGTATTTT | - | TRBJ2-3 | TRBV5-1 | -
CASSHESARSGANVLTF | TGCGCCAGCAGTCATGAGTCCGCCCGCTCTGGGGCCAACGTCCTGACTTTC | - | TRBJ2-6 | TRBV23-1 | -
CSAPIQVGDYGYTF | TGCAGTGCTCCCATCCAAGTCGGGGACTATGGCTACACCTTC | - | TRBJ1-2 | TRBV20-1 | many
CSVAAGDYGYTF | TGCAGCGTTGCCGCCGGGGACTATGGCTACACCTTC | - | TRBJ1-2 | TRBV29-1 | few
CASRRDSEKLFF | TGCGCCAGCAGACGGGACAGTGAAAAACTGTTTTTT | TRBD1 | TRBJ1-4 | TRBV4-3 | few
CASSPRLAGANTGELFF | TGTGCCAGCAGCCCTCGACTAGCGGGAGCGAACACCGGGGAGCTGTTTTTT | TRBD2 | TRBJ2-2 | TRBV9 | -
CASSWRTSGGEQFF | TGTGCCAGCAGTTGGAGGACTAGCGGGGGTGAGCAGTTCTTC | TRBD2 | TRBJ2-1 | TRBV27 | -
CASSVGRGTGELFF | TGTGCCAGCAGCGTCGGCAGGGGAACCGGGGAGCTGTTTTTT | - | TRBJ2-2 | TRBV9 | few
CASSSWTSWDEQYF | TGTGCCAGCAGCTCCTGGACTAGCTGGGATGAGCAGTACTTC | TRBD2 | TRBJ2-7 | TRBV11-2 | few
CSVRGGGTSGYEQYF | TGCAGTGTCAGGGGCGGAGGGACTAGCGGCTACGAGCAGTACTTC | TRBD2 | TRBJ2-7 | TRBV20-1 | -
CASSLPGRGTGELFF | TGCGCCAGCAGCTTGCCCGGGAGGGGGACCGGGGAGCTGTTTTTT | TRBD2 | TRBJ2-2 | TRBV5-1 | -
CASSFGVGSGRATGELFF | TGTGCCAGCAGCTTCGGGGTCGGTAGCGGGAGGGCTACCGGGGAGCTGTTTTTT | TRBD2 | TRBJ2-2 | TRBV9 | -
CSVWAGVFQPQHF | TGCAGTGTATGGGCGGGGGTCTTCCAGCCCCAGCATTTT | - | TRBJ1-5 | TRBV20-1 | -
CASSVSGQSSYNSPLHF | TGTGCCAGCAGCGTAAGCGGGCAGAGCTCCTATAATTCACCCCTCCACTTT | - | TRBJ1-6 | TRBV9 | -
CASSLGLAGANTGELFF | TGTGCCAGCAGTTTGGGACTAGCGGGGGCGAACACCGGGGAGCTGTTTTTT | TRBD2 | TRBJ2-2 | TRBV27 | -
CSAVGQRQETQYF | TGCAGTGCTGTGGGACAACGCCAAGAGACCCAGTACTTC | - | TRBJ2-5 | TRBV20-1 | -
CSVDVNEQFF | TGCAGCGTTGATGTAAATGAGCAGTTCTTC | - | TRBJ2-1 | TRBV29-1 | -
CASSPGLALTYNEQFF | TGCGCCAGCAGCCCGGGACTAGCGCTTACCTACAATGAGCAGTTCTTC | TRBD2 | TRBJ2-1 | TRBV5-1 | -
CASSETSGLTDTQYF | TGCGCCAGCAGCGAGACTAGCGGGCTCACAGATACGCAGTATTTT | TRBD2 | TRBJ2-3 | TRBV5-1 | few
CASSQNGASPLHF | TGTGCCAGCAGCCAAAATGGAGCTTCACCCCTCCACTTT | - | TRBJ1-6 | TRBV3-1 | few
CASSVGLQIYNEQFF | TGTGCCAGCAGCGTAGGACTACAAATCTACAATGAGCAGTTCTTC | - | TRBJ2-1 | TRBV9 | -
CAISRDSPGNEQFF | TGTGCCATCAGTCGGGACTCCCCTGGGAATGAGCAGTTCTTC | - | TRBJ2-1 | TRBV10-3 | few